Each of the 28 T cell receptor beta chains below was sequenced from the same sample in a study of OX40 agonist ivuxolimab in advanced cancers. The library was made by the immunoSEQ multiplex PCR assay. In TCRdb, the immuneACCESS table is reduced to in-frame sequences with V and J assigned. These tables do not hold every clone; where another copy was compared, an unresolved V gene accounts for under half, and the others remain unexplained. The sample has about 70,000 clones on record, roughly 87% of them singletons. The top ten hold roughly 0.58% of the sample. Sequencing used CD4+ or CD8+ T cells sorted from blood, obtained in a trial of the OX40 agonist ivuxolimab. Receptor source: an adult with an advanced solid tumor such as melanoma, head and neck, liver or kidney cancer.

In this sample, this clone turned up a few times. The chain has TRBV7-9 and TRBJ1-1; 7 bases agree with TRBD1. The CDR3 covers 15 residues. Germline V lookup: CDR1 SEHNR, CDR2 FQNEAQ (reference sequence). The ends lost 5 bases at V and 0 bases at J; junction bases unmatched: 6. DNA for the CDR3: TGTGCCAGCAGCCCTAGGGGACAGTTGAACACTGAAGCTTTCTTT. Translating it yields CASSPRGQLNTEAFF.

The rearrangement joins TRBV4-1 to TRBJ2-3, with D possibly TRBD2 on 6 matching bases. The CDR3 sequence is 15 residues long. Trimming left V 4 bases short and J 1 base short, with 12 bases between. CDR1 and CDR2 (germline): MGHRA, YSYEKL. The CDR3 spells CASSPRGGRTDTQYF. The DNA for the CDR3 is TGCGCCAGCAGCCCCCGAGGAGGGCGCACAGATACGCAGTATTTT.

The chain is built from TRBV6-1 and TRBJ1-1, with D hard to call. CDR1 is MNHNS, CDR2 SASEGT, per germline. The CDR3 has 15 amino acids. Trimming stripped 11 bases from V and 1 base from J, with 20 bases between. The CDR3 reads CAQKALGNTNTEAFF. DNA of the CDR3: TGTGCCCAAAAGGCCCTAGGGAATACGAACACTGAAGCTTTCTTT.

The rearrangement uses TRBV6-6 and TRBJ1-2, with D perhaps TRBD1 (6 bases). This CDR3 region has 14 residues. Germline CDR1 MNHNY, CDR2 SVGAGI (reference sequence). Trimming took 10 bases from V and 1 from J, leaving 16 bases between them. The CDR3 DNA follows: TGTGCCACCACAGGGTACCGTGGTAACTATGGCTACACCTTC. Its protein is CATTGYRGNYGYTF.

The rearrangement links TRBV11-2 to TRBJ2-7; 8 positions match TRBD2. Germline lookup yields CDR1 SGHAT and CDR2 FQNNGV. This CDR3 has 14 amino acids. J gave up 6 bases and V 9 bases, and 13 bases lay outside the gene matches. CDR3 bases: TGTGCCAGTAGGGACGGGACTAGTCTCTCCGAGCAGTACTTC. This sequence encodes CASRDGTSLSEQYF.

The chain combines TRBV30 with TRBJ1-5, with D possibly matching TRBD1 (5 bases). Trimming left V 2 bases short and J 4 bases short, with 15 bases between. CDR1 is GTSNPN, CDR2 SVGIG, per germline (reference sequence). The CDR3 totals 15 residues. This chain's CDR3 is CAWSPVGTLNQPQHF. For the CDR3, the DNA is TGTGCCTGGAGTCCTGTTGGGACCCTTAATCAGCCCCAGCATTTT.

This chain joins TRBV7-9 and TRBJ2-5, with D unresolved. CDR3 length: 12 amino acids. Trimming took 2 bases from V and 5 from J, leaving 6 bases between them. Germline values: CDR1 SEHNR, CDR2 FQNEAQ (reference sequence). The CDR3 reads CASSLLGETQYF. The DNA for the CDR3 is TGTGCCAGCAGCTTATTGGGGGAGACCCAGTACTTC.

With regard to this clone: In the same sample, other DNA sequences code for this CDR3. CDR3 sequence (DNA): TGTGCCAGCAGCTTAGGACAGGGGGGGCAGCCCCAGCATTTT. The encoded protein is CASSLGQGGQPQHF. The rearrangement joins TRBV7-9 to TRBJ1-5, with 9 bases identical to TRBD1. Trimming took 1 base from V and 7 from J; bases not matched to a gene: 2. The germline CDR1 and CDR2 sequences are SEHNR and FQNEAQ (reference sequence). This CDR3 has 14 amino acids.

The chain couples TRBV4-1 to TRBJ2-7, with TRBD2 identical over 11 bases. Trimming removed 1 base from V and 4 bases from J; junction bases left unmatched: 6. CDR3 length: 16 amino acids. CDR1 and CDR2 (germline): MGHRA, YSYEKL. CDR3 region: CASSQATSGSKYEQYF. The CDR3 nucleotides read TGCGCCAGCAGCCAAGCTACTAGCGGGAGTAAGTACGAGCAGTACTTC.

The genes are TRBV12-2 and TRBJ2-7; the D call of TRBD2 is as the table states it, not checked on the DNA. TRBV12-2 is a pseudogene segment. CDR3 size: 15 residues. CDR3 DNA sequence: TGTGCAAGTCGCTTAAGGCGGGGGGGCCGGCTCGAGCAGTACTTC. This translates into CASRLRRGGRLEQYF.

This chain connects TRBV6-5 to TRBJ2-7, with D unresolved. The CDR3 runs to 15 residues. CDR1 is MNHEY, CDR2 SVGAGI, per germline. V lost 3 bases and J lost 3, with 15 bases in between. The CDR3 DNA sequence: TGTGCCAGCAGTTATCGGAGATCCCCTATCTACGAGCAGTACTTC. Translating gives CASSYRRSPIYEQYF.

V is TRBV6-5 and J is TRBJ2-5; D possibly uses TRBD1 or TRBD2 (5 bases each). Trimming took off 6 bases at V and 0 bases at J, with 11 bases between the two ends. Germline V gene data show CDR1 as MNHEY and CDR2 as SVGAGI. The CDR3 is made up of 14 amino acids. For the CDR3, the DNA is TGTGCCAGCAGCACTGGGACGGACCAAGAGACCCAGTACTTC. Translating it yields CASSTGTDQETQYF.

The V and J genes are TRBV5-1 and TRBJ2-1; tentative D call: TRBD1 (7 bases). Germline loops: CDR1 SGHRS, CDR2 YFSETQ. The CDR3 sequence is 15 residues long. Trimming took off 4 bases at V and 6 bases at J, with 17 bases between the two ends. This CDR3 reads CASSNRQGGPNEQFF. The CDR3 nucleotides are TGCGCCAGCAGCAACCGACAGGGAGGTCCCAATGAGCAGTTCTTC. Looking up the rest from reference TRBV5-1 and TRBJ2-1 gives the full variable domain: KAGVTQTPRYLIKTRGQQVTLSCSPISGHRSVSWYQQTPGQGLQFLFEYFSETQRNKGNFPGRFSGRQFSNSRSEMNVSTLELGDSALYLCASSNRQGGPNEQFFGPGTRLTVL.

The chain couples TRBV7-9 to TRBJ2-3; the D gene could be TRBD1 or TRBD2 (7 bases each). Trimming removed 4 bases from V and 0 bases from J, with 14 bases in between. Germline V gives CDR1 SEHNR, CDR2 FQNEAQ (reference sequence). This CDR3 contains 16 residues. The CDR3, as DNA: TGTGCCAGCAGCTCAGGGGGAGCGGGGAGCACAGATACGCAGTATTTT. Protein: CASSSGGAGSTDTQYF.

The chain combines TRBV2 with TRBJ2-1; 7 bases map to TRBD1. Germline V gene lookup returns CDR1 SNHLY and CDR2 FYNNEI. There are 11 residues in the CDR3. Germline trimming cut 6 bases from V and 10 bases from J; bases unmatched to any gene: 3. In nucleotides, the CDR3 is TGTGCCAGCAGCGACAGGGTGGAGCAGTTCTTC. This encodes CASSDRVEQFF.

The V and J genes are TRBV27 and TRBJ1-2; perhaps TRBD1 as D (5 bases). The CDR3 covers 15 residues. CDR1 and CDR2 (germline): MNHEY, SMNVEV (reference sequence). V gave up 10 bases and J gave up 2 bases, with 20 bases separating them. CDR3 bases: TGTGCCACCACACCCCTGGCCAGGGTAAACTATGGCTACACCTTC. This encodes CATTPLARVNYGYTF.

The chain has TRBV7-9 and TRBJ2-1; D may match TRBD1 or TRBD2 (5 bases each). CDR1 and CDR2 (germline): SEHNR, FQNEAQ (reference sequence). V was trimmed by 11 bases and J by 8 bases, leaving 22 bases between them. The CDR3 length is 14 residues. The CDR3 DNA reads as TGTGCCGGTTACAGAGGCCTCATGGGGGATGAGCAGTTCTTC. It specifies CAGYRGLMGDEQFF. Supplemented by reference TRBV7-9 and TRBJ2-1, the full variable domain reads DTGVSQNPRHKITKRGQNVTFRCDPISEHNRLYWYRQTLGQGPEFLTYFQNEAQLEKSRLLSDRFSAERPKGSFSTLEIQRTEQGDSAMYLCAGYRGLMGDEQFFGPGTRLTVL.

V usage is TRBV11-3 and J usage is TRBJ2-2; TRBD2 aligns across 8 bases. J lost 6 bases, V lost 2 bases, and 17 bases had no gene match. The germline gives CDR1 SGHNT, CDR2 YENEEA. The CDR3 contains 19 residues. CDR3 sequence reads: CASSLSPFTRREVSGELFF. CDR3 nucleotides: TGTGCCAGCAGCTTAAGCCCCTTTACCCGGCGGGAGGTATCCGGGGAGCTGTTTTTT.

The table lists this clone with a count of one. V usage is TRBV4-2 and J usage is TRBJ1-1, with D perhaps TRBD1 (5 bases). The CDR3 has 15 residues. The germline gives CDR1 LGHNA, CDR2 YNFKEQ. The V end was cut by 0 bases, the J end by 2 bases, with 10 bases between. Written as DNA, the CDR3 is TGTGCCAGCAGCCAAGATCCAGGGAGTAACACTGAAGCTTTCTTT. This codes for CASSQDPGSNTEAFF.

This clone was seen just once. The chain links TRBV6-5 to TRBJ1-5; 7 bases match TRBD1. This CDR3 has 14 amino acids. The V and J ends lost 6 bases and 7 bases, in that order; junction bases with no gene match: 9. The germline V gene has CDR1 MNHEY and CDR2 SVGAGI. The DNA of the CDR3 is TGTGCCAGCAGCCCGGGACAGAGGTACCAGCCCCAGCATTTT. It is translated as CASSPGQRYQPQHF.

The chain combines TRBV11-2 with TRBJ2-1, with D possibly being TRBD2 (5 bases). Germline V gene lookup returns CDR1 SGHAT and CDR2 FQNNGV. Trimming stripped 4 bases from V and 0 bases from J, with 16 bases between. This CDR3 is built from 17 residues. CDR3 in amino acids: CASSSRGSDSSYNEQFF. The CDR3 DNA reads TGTGCCAGCAGCTCCAGAGGGTCCGATAGCTCCTACAATGAGCAGTTCTTC.

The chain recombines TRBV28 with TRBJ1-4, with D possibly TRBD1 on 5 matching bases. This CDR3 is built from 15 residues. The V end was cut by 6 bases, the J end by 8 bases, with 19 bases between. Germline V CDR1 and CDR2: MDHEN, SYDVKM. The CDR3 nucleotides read TGTGCCAGCAGGGGGGACCCCGCTTTTCGGGAAAAACTGTTTTTT. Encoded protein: CASRGDPAFREKLFF.

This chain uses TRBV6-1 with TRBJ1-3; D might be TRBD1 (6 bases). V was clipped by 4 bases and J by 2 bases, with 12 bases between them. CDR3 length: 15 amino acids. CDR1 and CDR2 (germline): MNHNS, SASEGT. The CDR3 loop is CASSAQGGAGNTIYF. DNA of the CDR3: TGTGCCAGCAGTGCACAAGGGGGGGCTGGAAACACCATATATTTT.

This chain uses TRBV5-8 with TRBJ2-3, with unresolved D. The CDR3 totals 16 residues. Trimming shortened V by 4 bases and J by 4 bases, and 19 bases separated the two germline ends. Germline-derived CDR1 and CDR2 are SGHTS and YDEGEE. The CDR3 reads CASSGGRHRLSDTQYF. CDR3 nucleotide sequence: TGTGCCAGCAGCGGCGGCCGGCACCGCCTGTCAGATACGCAGTATTTT.

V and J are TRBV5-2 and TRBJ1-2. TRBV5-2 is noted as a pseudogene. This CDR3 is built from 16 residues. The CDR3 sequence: CASNCMGVRKTYGYTF. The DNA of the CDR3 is TGTGCCAGCAATTGTATGGGAGTACGAAAGACCTATGGCTACACCTTC.

CDR3 loop: CASSLEGGPYEQYF. The CDR3 coding sequence is TGTGCCAGCAGCTTAGAAGGAGGGCCCTACGAGCAGTACTTC. The chain recombines TRBV7-8 with TRBJ2-7, with TRBD2 as a possible D gene (6 bases). Germline CDR1 and CDR2: SGHVS and FQNEAQ. Between the trimmed V and J ends, which lost 1 base and 2 bases, there was a span of 9 bases. The CDR3 has 14 residues.

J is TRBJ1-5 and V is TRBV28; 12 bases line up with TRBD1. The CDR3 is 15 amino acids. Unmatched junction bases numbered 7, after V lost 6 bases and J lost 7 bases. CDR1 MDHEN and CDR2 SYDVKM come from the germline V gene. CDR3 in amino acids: CASRRGQGAGQPQHF. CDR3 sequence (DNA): TGTGCCAGCAGGCGGGGACAGGGGGCTGGGCAGCCCCAGCATTTT.

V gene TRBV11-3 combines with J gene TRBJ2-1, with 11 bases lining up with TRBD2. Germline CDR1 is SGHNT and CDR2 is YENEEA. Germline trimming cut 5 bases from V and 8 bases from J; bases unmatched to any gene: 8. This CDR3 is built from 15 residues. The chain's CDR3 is CASSRELLAGDEQFF. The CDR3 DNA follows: TGTGCCAGCAGCCGCGAGCTACTAGCGGGGGATGAGCAGTTCTTC.